A selection of T cell receptor beta chains follows, all from one sample in a study of T cell repertoires in cytomegalovirus infection. TCRdb re-analysed the reads in MiXCR, keeping a single row per CDR3 protein. This sample has more than 650,000 distinct CDR3 sequences; less than 40% occur once, and the top ten carry 2.5% to 3.5%. Material for sequencing was PBMCs. All receptors come from a human donor in good health (CMV status not recorded). Some clones in this sample may be carry-over from other donors' samples. Each CDR3 is given with its conserved first and last residue. D genes are given only for firm matches. Clone size is not always given. Where it is, it says once, few, many or a class for expanded clones.

J gene | clone size | V gene | D gene | CDR3 length | CDR3 protein | CDR3 DNA
TRBJ2-5 | . | TRBV20-1 | TRBD2 | 14 | CSADGGGARENQYF | TGCAGTGCCGACGGCGGGGGGGCCAGGGAGAACCAGTACTTC
TRBJ2-5 | . | TRBV5-5 | . | 16 | CASSLRIGFSEETQYF | TGTGCCAGCAGCTTGAGGATAGGGTTCAGCGAAGAGACCCAGTACTTC
TRBJ2-1 | . | TRBV5-4 | TRBD2 | 15 | CASSLPSGGDSVKFF | TGTGCCAGCAGCTTGCCCAGCGGGGGGGATTCGGTCAAGTTCTTC
TRBJ1-5 | few | TRBV5-6 | . | 15 | CASSLDDDSNQPQHF | TGTGCCAGCAGCTTGGACGATGACAGCAATCAGCCCCAGCATTTT
TRBJ1-6 | . | TRBV12-3/TRBV12-4 | . | 16 | CASSLGGGQLRSPLHF | TGTGCCAGCAGTTTAGGGGGTGGACAGCTTAGGTCACCCCTCCACTTT
TRBJ1-1 | . | TRBV9 | TRBD1 | 15 | CASSVQGGVNTEAFF | TGTGCCAGCAGCGTACAGGGGGGCGTGAACACTGAAGCTTTCTTT
TRBJ2-3 | . | TRBV4-1 | . | 15 | CASSQGDTQGGTQYF | TGCGCCAGCAGCCAAGGGGATACCCAAGGTGGTACGCAGTATTTT
TRBJ2-7 | . | TRBV29-1 | . | 15 | CSALPGAINSYEQYF | TGCAGCGCCCTGCCAGGGGCGATCAACTCCTACGAGCAGTACTTC
TRBJ2-1 | few | TRBV7-9 | TRBD1 | 15 | CASSQDRGSYNEQFF | TGTGCCAGCAGCCAAGACAGGGGGTCCTACAATGAGCAGTTCTTC
TRBJ1-5 | few | TRBV20-1 | . | 15 | CSAKHTGRGNQPQHF | TGCAGTGCTAAACACACAGGGAGGGGAAATCAGCCCCAGCATTTT
TRBJ2-1 | . | TRBV6-2/TRBV6-3 | . | 14 | CAIGRLNRDNPPFF | TGTGCCATCGGACGGCTTAACCGGGACAACCCTCCGTTCTTC
TRBJ2-1 | . | TRBV29-1 | TRBD2 | 15 | CSVPGLAGGENEQFF | TGCAGCGTCCCCGGTTTAGCGGGAGGGGAAAATGAGCAGTTCTTC
TRBJ2-7 | . | TRBV11-2 | TRBD1 | 14 | CASSRNRGFYEQYF | TGTGCCAGCAGCCGCAACAGGGGATTCTACGAGCAGTACTTC
TRBJ2-7 | . | TRBV29-1 | . | 12 | CSVEPDSGKQYF | TGCAGCGTTGAACCCGACAGCGGAAAGCAGTACTTC
TRBJ1-5 | . | TRBV28 | TRBD1 | 14 | CASITGGAGQPQHF | TGTGCCAGCATCACAGGGGGCGCCGGACAGCCCCAGCATTTT
TRBJ2-3 | few | TRBV24-1 | . | 15 | CATSGGRFRTDTQYF | TGTGCCACCAGTGGGGGGCGGTTTCGCACAGATACGCAGTATTTT
TRBJ2-7 | few | TRBV29-1 | . | 14 | CSVATPSSMREQYF | TGCAGCGTTGCCACCCCCAGTTCAATGCGCGAGCAGTACTTC
TRBJ2-3 | . | TRBV7-8 | TRBD2 | 16 | CASSIRLAETTDTQYF | TGTGCCAGCAGCATCAGACTAGCGGAGACCACAGATACGCAGTATTTT
TRBJ1-2 | . | TRBV10-2 | TRBD1 | 13 | CAGRDRTNYGYTF | TGCGCCGGCCGGGACAGGACTAACTATGGCTACACCTTC
TRBJ2-5 | . | TRBV19 | . | 12 | CASSEGAETQYF | TGTGCCAGTAGTGAGGGAGCAGAGACCCAGTACTTC
TRBJ1-2 | few | TRBV28 | . | 14 | CASSFLSERHGYTF | TGTGCCAGCAGTTTCCTCTCCGAACGACATGGCTACACCTTC
TRBJ2-7 | few | TRBV15 | . | 12 | CATGDSLLEQYF | TGTGCCACCGGGGACTCCCTTCTCGAGCAGTACTTC
TRBJ1-1 | . | TRBV5-1 | . | 15 | CASYSGPSADTEAFF | TGCGCCAGCTATTCGGGGCCCTCCGCGGACACTGAAGCTTTCTTT
TRBJ2-5 | few | TRBV7-9 | . | 14 | CASSTGIYQETQYF | TGTGCCAGCAGCACCGGGATCTACCAAGAGACCCAGTACTTC
TRBJ2-6 | few | TRBV7-8 | . | 16 | CASSLVGRSGANVLTF | TGTGCCAGCAGCTTAGTAGGGCGCTCTGGGGCCAACGTCCTGACTTTC
TRBJ2-5 | few | TRBV12-3/TRBV12-4 | TRBD2 | 14 | CASSPRLAFETQYF | TGTGCCAGCAGTCCCCGACTAGCGTTTGAGACCCAGTACTTC
TRBJ2-7 | few | TRBV6-6 | . | 13 | CASSYGQNYEQYF | TGTGCCAGCAGTTACGGCCAGAACTACGAGCAGTACTTC
TRBJ2-2 | many | TRBV7-8 | . | 19 | CASSLGGGGGDANTGELFF | TGTGCCAGCAGCTTAGGAGGCGGCGGCGGGGACGCGAACACCGGGGAGCTGTTTTTT
TRBJ1-1 | . | TRBV20-1 | . | 13 | CSARFATNTEAFF | TGCAGTGCTAGATTCGCCACTAACACTGAAGCTTTCTTT
TRBJ2-5 | . | TRBV7-9 | . | 13 | CAGQRSGEETQYF | TGTGCCGGCCAACGATCGGGGGAAGAGACCCAGTACTTC
TRBJ2-6 | few | TRBV6-5 | TRBD1 | 17 | CASSYVRGPAGANVLTF | TGTGCCAGCAGTTACGTCAGGGGGCCGGCTGGGGCCAACGTCCTGACTTTC
TRBJ1-6 | . | TRBV9 | . | 17 | CASSPGGLRARYSPLHF | TGTGCCAGCAGCCCTGGAGGTTTGCGGGCTAGGTATTCACCCCTCCACTTT
TRBJ1-5 | . | TRBV20-1 | . | 14 | CSARRQLISEAQHF | TGCAGTGCTAGACGGCAGCTCATCAGCGAGGCCCAGCATTTT
TRBJ1-5 | few | TRBV6-5 | . | 15 | CASSYSSHSNQPQHF | TGTGCCAGCAGTTACTCCAGCCATAGCAATCAGCCCCAGCATTTT
TRBJ2-2 | few | TRBV5-1 | . | 12 | CASSSSDGELFF | TGCGCCAGCAGCTCTTCAGACGGGGAGCTGTTTTTT
TRBJ1-4 | few | TRBV7-2 | TRBD1 | 16 | CASSLGGGATGEKLFF | TGTGCCAGCAGCTTAGGAGGGGGCGCGACGGGGGAAAAACTGTTTTTT
TRBJ1-1 | few | TRBV29-1 | . | 12 | CSVGRVGTEAFF | TGCAGCGTTGGCAGGGTGGGCACTGAAGCTTTCTTT
TRBJ2-5 | . | TRBV18 | TRBD1 | 15 | CASSPSDRGQETQYF | TGTGCCAGCTCACCATCGGACAGGGGGCAAGAGACCCAGTACTTC
TRBJ2-7 | . | TRBV7-2 | TRBD2 | 20 | CASSLGLGRYRPSGSYEQYF | TGTGCCAGCAGCTTAGGTCTCGGGAGGTACAGACCTTCGGGGTCCTACGAGCAGTACTTC
TRBJ2-3 | . | TRBV27 | TRBD2 | 15 | CASSSQREGLDTQYF | TGTGCCAGCAGTTCTCAGCGGGAGGGCCTGGATACGCAGTATTTT
TRBJ2-3 | few | TRBV6-5 | . | 16 | CASSYSGGINTDTQYF | TGTGCCAGCAGTTACAGCGGTGGAATAAACACAGATACGCAGTATTTT
TRBJ2-3 | . | TRBV7-2 | . | 19 | CASSLERAGMWPWADTQYF | TGTGCCAGCAGCTTAGAGAGGGCGGGAATGTGGCCGTGGGCAGATACGCAGTATTTT
TRBJ1-5 | . | TRBV12-3/TRBV12-4 | TRBD1 | 17 | CASSGESGGYSNQPQHF | TGTGCCAGCAGCGGAGAATCAGGGGGGTATAGCAATCAGCCCCAGCATTTT
TRBJ2-2 | . | TRBV4-1 | TRBD1 | 17 | CASSQSRTGANTGELFF | TGTGCCAGCAGCCAATCTAGGACAGGGGCGAACACCGGGGAGCTGTTTTTT
TRBJ2-2 | . | TRBV27 | . | 13 | CASSLGWTGELFF | TGTGCCAGCAGTTTAGGTTGGACCGGGGAGCTGTTTTTT
TRBJ2-7 | . | TRBV5-4 | . | 15 | CASSSGTLGIGEQYF | TGTGCCAGCAGTTCCGGGACCCTGGGTATCGGCGAGCAGTACTTC
TRBJ2-7 | . | TRBV20-1 | TRBD1 | 15 | CSASVRDSTFYEQYF | TGCAGTGCTAGTGTGAGGGACAGTACATTCTACGAGCAGTACTTC
TRBJ1-3 | few | TRBV28 | . | 12 | CASTDPGNTIYF | TGTGCCAGCACCGACCCAGGAAACACCATATATTTT
TRBJ1-3 | few | TRBV27 | . | 15 | CASSPSLDRGNTIYF | TGTGCCAGCAGTCCCAGTCTAGACAGGGGAAACACCATATATTTT
TRBJ2-1 | . | TRBV7-4 | TRBD2 | 17 | CASSGTSGWGSYNEQFF | TGTGCCAGCAGTGGGACTAGCGGCTGGGGCTCCTACAATGAGCAGTTCTTC
TRBJ2-3 | many | TRBV7-6 | TRBD2 | 15 | CASSLAGVSTDTQYF | TGTGCCAGCAGCCTAGCGGGGGTCAGCACAGATACGCAGTATTTT
TRBJ2-7 | few | TRBV29-1 | TRBD2 | 16 | CSVAIPGLAGRYEQYF | TGCAGCGTTGCTATCCCGGGACTAGCGGGACGATACGAGCAGTACTTC
TRBJ1-3 | . | TRBV7-2 | . | 15 | CASSLVGQGGNTIYF | TGTGCCAGCAGCTTAGTAGGGCAGGGTGGAAACACCATATATTTT